The clone carrying this T cell receptor beta chain was observed a single time. These data belong to a study of T cell changes during pregnancy in multiple sclerosis. Profiling relied on immunoSEQ multiplex PCR, and the TCRdb table lists in-frame clones only, not all of them. The sample records roughly 48,000 clones, almost 95% being singletons. The CDR3 contains 13 residues. With 6 bases removed from V and 1 base from J, the gap between germline ends came to 9 bases. The germline V gene encodes CDR1 MNHEY and CDR2 SMNVEV (reference sequence). The TCR comes from a female donor with multiple sclerosis, enrolled in a pregnancy study. Sample: CD4+ T cells from peripheral blood mononuclear cells, taken in the third trimester of pregnancy. This chain uses TRBV27 with TRBJ1-2; possible D gene TRBD1, 5 bases. The DNA for the CDR3 is TGTGCCAGCAGCCCCAGGGATAACTATGGCTACACCTTC. It is translated as CASSPRDNYGYTF.